The sequence of this T cell receptor (beta chain) was determined in a study of cytomegalovirus exposure and HLA in healthy donors. Broader study findings: Reportedly, fewer N-insertions than the approximately 680-donor mean appeared in an Asian-associated ancestry cluster in a later analysis.

PCR was performed using 60 Vbeta and 13 Jbeta primers. The table came from immunoSEQ multiplex PCR; TCRdb's copy has only in-frame clones and leaves some out. The sample carries 90,000 to 150,000 clones, around 76% recorded once. On this clone itself: What it binds is unknown.

Deletions cut 0 bases from V and 5 bases from J, with 12 bases between. Per germline, CDR1 SGHRS and CDR2 YFSETQ. The CDR3 runs 16 residues. The chain has TRBV5-1 and TRBJ1-6; the D gene is possibly TRBD1 (5 bases). The sequence came from a woman between 35 and 50 years old in good health and CMV-seropositive. The sequenced sample was PBMCs. This chain's CDR3 is CASSLAEGPNNSPLHF. In nucleotides, the CDR3 is TGCGCCAGCAGCTTGGCGGAGGGGCCTAATAATTCACCCCTCCACTTT. Full variable domain (missing parts from reference TRBV5-1 and TRBJ1-6): KAGVTQTPRYLIKTRGQQVTLSCSPISGHRSVSWYQQTPGQGLQFLFEYFSETQRNKGNFPGRFSGRQFSNSRSEMNVSTLELGDSALYLCASSLAEGPNNSPLHFGNGTRLTVT.